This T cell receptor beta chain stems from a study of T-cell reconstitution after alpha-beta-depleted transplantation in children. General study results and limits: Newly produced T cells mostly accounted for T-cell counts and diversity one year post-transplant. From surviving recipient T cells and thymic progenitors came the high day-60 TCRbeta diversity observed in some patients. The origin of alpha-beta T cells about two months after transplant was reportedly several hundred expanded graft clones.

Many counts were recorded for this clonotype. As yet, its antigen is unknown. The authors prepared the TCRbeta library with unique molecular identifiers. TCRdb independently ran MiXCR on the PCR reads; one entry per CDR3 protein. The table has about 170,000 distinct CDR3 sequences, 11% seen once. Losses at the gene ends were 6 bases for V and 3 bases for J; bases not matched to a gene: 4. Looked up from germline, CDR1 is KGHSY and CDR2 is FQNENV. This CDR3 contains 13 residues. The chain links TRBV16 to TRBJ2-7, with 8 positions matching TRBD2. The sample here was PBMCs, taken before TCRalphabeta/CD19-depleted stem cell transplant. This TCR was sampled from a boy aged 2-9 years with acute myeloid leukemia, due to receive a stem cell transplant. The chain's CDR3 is CASSQGLVYEQYF. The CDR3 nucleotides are TGTGCCAGCAGTCAGGGACTAGTCTACGAGCAGTACTTC.